The rows below give T cell receptor beta chains drawn from one sample of a study of blood T cell repertoires in COVID-19. Sequenced by immunoSEQ multiplex PCR; TCRdb stores in-frame clones only, minus some. The sample yields about 260,000 clones, around 86% seen once. The sequenced sample was peripheral blood. The receptor set was obtained from a woman aged 40 to 49 who had recovered from COVID-19. The CDR3 runs from the conserved cysteine through the conserved F or W. A D gene is named only where the DNA matches it firmly. The size field is filled for only some rows; it gives once, few, many or a size class.

J gene: TRBJ2-3
clone size: NA
V gene: TRBV6-6
D gene: NA
CDR3 DNA: TGTGCCAGCAGTTACTCCGGGGGTAGCAAGTATACGCAGTATTTT
CDR3 protein: CASSYSGGSKYTQYF

J gene: TRBJ2-3
clone size: once
V gene: TRBV7-2
D gene: NA
CDR3 DNA: TGTGCCAGCACCGGGTGGGGGGACACAGATACGCAGTATTTT
CDR3 protein: CASTGWGDTDTQYF

J gene: TRBJ1-2
clone size: NA
V gene: TRBV7-2
D gene: NA
CDR3 DNA: TGTGCCAGCAGTTCATCCTCGGGGTGGGAAGGCTACACCTTC
CDR3 protein: CASSSSSGWEGYTF

J gene: TRBJ1-1
clone size: NA
V gene: TRBV6-5
D gene: TRBD1
CDR3 DNA: TGTGCCAGCACCAGGGGGACAGGGAGAACTGAAGCTTTCTTT
CDR3 protein: CASTRGTGRTEAFF

J gene: TRBJ2-7
clone size: NA
V gene: TRBV6-5
D gene: TRBD2
CDR3 DNA: TGTGCCAGCAGTTGGGACCGGGACTACTCCTACGAGCAGTACTTC
CDR3 protein: CASSWDRDYSYEQYF

J gene: TRBJ2-1
clone size: few
V gene: TRBV7-9
D gene: TRBD2
CDR3 DNA: TGTGCCAGCAGCTTAGCCTGGACTAGCGGGGGGTATGAGCAGTTCTTC
CDR3 protein: CASSLAWTSGGYEQFF

J gene: TRBJ2-6
clone size: NA
V gene: TRBV2
D gene: NA
CDR3 DNA: TGTGCCGGAGAAGACGGCTCTGGGGCCAACGTCCTGACTTTC
CDR3 protein: CAGEDGSGANVLTF

J gene: TRBJ2-3
clone size: NA
V gene: TRBV7-3
D gene: TRBD1
CDR3 DNA: TGTGCCAGCAGCTTAACACAGGGGGCAGGCACAGATACGCAGTATTTT
CDR3 protein: CASSLTQGAGTDTQYF

J gene: TRBJ2-5
clone size: once
V gene: TRBV19
D gene: NA
CDR3 DNA: TGTGCCAGTAGTAGACTTATCCTCACGGGTACTGGAGAGACCCAGTACTTC
CDR3 protein: CASSRLILTGTGETQYF

J gene: TRBJ1-5
clone size: NA
V gene: TRBV28
D gene: NA
CDR3 DNA: TGTGCCAGCATCCCTGGGGGGAAGGGTTTGGGCAATCAGCCCCAGCATTTT
CDR3 protein: CASIPGGKGLGNQPQHF